Each of the 9 T cell receptor beta chains below was sequenced from the same sample in a study of blood T cell repertoires in COVID-19. The table came from immunoSEQ multiplex PCR; TCRdb's copy has only in-frame clones and leaves some out. The data contain about 90,000 clones, approximately 86% of them singletons. The specimen was peripheral blood. The receptors here all came from an elderly man with active or convalescent COVID-19.

The V gene is TRBV5-4, the J gene TRBJ2-3; 7 bases line up with TRBD2. V shed 3 bases and J 2 bases; nucleotides not matched to a gene: 12. The germline gives CDR1 SGHNT, CDR2 YYREEE (reference sequence). The CDR3 covers 17 residues. The CDR3 nucleotides read TGTGCCAGCAGCTACGGCGGGAGACTTCGTGACACAGATACGCAGTATTTT. Its protein is CASSYGGRLRDTDTQYF. Full variable domain (rest looked up from reference TRBV5-4 and TRBJ2-3): ETGVTQSPTHLIKTRGQQVTLRCSSQSGHNTVSWYQQALGQGPQFIFQYYREEENGRGNFPPRFSGLQFPNYSSELNVNALELDDSALYLCASSYGGRLRDTDTQYFGPGTRLTVL.

This chain links TRBV15 with TRBJ1-2, with a possible D match to TRBD1 (5 bases). The CDR3 loop spans 15 amino acids. Germline V lookup: CDR1 LNHNV, CDR2 YYDKDF (reference sequence). Trimming cost V 4 bases and J 0 bases, with 12 bases left between them. CDR3 nucleotide sequence: TGTGCCACCAGCAAAGATCCGGGGGCTAACTATGGCTACACCTTC. Protein: CATSKDPGANYGYTF. The full variable domain, rest sourced from reference TRBV15 and TRBJ1-2, is DAMVIQNPRYQVTQFGKPVTLSCSQTLNHNVMYWYQQKSSQAPKLLFHYYDKDFNNEADTPDNFQSRRPNTSFCFLDIRSPGLGDTAMYLCATSKDPGANYGYTFGSGTRLTVV.

The V gene is TRBV5-1, the J gene TRBJ1-1; tentatively, D is TRBD1 (6 bases). This CDR3 region has 14 residues. V lost 4 bases and J lost 4, with 14 bases in between. Germline V CDR1 and CDR2: SGHRS, YFSETQ. The CDR3 reads CASSPPGGGTEAFF. The CDR3 region has the DNA TGCGCCAGCAGCCCGCCGGGGGGCGGCACTGAAGCTTTCTTT.

The chain couples TRBV20-1 to TRBJ1-5; D is undetermined. CDR3 length: 16 residues. The germline gives CDR1 DFQATT, CDR2 SNEGSKA (reference sequence). Trimming removed 3 bases at V and 1 base at J, with 16 bases between. CDR3 sequence reads: CSASDPRRQSNQPQHF. CDR3 DNA sequence: TGCAGTGCTAGTGATCCTCGGCGGCAGAGCAATCAGCCCCAGCATTTT.

V gene TRBV28 combines with J gene TRBJ1-6; 9 nucleotides line up with TRBD1. Germline V gene data show CDR1 as MDHEN and CDR2 as SYDVKM. The CDR3 sequence is 15 residues long. V lost 6 bases, J lost 10 bases, and 10 bases stayed unmatched. The CDR3, as DNA: TGTGCCAGCAGCCCCAGGACAGGGGACGGGTCACCCCTCCACTTT. This translates into CASSPRTGDGSPLHF.

The chain employs TRBV7-9 and TRBJ1-2; TRBD1 aligns across 10 bases. CDR1 and CDR2 (germline): SEHNR, FQNEAQ (reference sequence). The CDR3 has 15 residues. The trim removed 2 bases at V and 8 bases at J, leaving 8 bases unmatched. The CDR3 is CASSLSLDRGHGYTF. The CDR3 DNA reads TGTGCCAGCAGCTTATCCCTCGACAGGGGGCACGGCTACACCTTC. The variable domain in full, completed from reference TRBV7-9 and TRBJ1-2, reads DTGVSQNPRHKITKRGQNVTFRCDPISEHNRLYWYRQTLGQGPEFLTYFQNEAQLEKSRLLSDRFSAERPKGSFSTLEIQRTEQGDSAMYLCASSLSLDRGHGYTFGSGTRLTVV.

Sample share makes this clone medium-sized. This rearrangement joins TRBV30 to TRBJ2-7; 9 bases line up with TRBD1. The J segment lost 1 base and the V segment lost 0 bases, leaving 7 bases of the junction unmatched. The germline V gene has CDR1 GTSNPN and CDR2 SVGIG (reference sequence). The CDR3 has 16 amino acids. CDR3 region: CAWSVRGQGRSYEQYF. CDR3 in DNA: TGTGCCTGGAGTGTCAGGGGACAGGGCAGGTCCTACGAGCAGTACTTC.

This clone appeared a few times. V gene TRBV18 combines with J gene TRBJ2-7; TRBD2 matches 7 bases. Unmatched junction bases numbered 14, after V lost 6 bases and J lost 6 bases. Germline V gene sequence: CDR1 KGHSH, CDR2 LQKENI. The CDR3 contains 15 residues. The CDR3: CASSPRPLAFSEQYF. The CDR3 DNA reads TGTGCCAGCTCCCCCCGCCCACTAGCGTTTTCCGAGCAGTACTTC. The full variable domain, in which reference TRBV18 and TRBJ2-7 provide the parts outside the CDR3, is NAGVMQNPRHLVRRRGQEARLRCSPMKGHSHVYWYRQLPEEGLKFMVYLQKENIIDESGMPKERFSAEFPKEGPSILRIQQVVRGDSAAYFCASSPRPLAFSEQYFGPGTRLTVT.

The chain couples TRBV6-1 to TRBJ2-2, with D unclear. The CDR3 loop spans 15 amino acids. V was pared by 7 bases and J by 3 bases, with 15 bases between. Germline V gives CDR1 MNHNS, CDR2 SASEGT. CDR3: CASNNKRGDTGELFF. Here the CDR3 DNA reads TGTGCCAGCAATAATAAAAGAGGAGACACCGGGGAGCTGTTTTTT.